This TCR beta chain was identified in a study of T-cell memory formation after mild COVID-19. Study-wide results and limits: Second-wave clones that peaked on day 37 lacked confirmed SARS-CoV-2 specificity. Clones contracting across day 15 to 85 had a balanced CD4/CD8 profile; later expanding clones leaned CD4+. Shrinking CD4+ clones were chiefly CM and EM; CD8+ ones were chiefly EMRA.

As to this clonotype: Antigen unknown.

TCRdb used MiXCR to reprocess the 5' RACE reads, holding one entry per CDR3 protein. The sample has roughly 110,000 distinct CDR3 sequences, 15% to 20% seen once. The sequence derives from an adult woman who had mild COVID-19 (a few samples of this study predate the infection). Cell type and time point are not known. The material sequenced was PBMCs or a T cell subset sorted from them (not recorded which).

The CDR3 sequence: CASSETTSTDTQYF. CDR3 nucleotide sequence: TGTGCCAGCAGTGAAACTACTAGCACAGATACGCAGTATTTT. V is TRBV2 and J is TRBJ2-3; D not resolved. This CDR3 region has 14 residues. Deletions cut 2 bases from V and 0 bases from J, with 6 bases between. Germline V CDR1 and CDR2: SNHLY, FYNNEI.